This T cell receptor (beta chain) was sequenced for a study of somatic mutations in cytotoxic T cells in rheumatoid arthritis. Sequencing was performed with immunoSEQ multiplex PCR; in TCRdb, only in-frame clones are kept and a portion is missing. The sample lists more than 15,000 clones; approximately 80% were seen once. V lost 3 bases to trimming and J lost 0 bases; unmatched junction nucleotides: 5. This CDR3 has 16 amino acids. Looked up from germline, CDR1 is SGDLS and CDR2 is YYNGEE. The chain carries TRBV9 and TRBJ2-1; 8 bases are a match to TRBD1. The sample consisted of CD8+ T cells sorted from blood. The sequence was obtained from an adult with rheumatoid arthritis. CDR3 sequence reads: CASSAKGTGSYNEQFF. The DNA for the CDR3 is TGTGCCAGCAGCGCGAAGGGGACAGGCTCCTACAATGAGCAGTTCTTC.